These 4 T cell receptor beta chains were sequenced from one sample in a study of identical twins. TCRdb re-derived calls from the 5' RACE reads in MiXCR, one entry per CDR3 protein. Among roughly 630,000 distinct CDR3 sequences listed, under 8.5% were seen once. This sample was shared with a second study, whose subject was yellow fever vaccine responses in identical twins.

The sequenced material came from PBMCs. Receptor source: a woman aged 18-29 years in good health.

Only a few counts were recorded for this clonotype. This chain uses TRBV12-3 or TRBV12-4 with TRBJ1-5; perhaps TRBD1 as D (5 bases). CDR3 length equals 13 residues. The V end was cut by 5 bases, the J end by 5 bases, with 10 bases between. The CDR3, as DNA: TGTGCCAGCAGTGGGGACTTTTATCAGCCCCAGCATTTT. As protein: CASSGDFYQPQHF.

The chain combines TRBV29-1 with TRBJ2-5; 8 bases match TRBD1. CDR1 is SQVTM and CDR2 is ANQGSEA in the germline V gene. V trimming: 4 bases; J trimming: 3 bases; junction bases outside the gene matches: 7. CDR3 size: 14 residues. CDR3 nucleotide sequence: TGCAGCGTTGTCGGGCAGGGGGCTAAAGAGACCCAGTACTTC. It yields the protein CSVVGQGAKETQYF.

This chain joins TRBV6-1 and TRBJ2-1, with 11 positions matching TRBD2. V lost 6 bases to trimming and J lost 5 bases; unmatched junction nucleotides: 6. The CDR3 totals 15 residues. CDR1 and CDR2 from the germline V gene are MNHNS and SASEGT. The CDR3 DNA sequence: TGTGCCAGCAGGCCCGGGACTAGCGGCCACAATGAGCAGTTCTTC. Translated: CASRPGTSGHNEQFF.

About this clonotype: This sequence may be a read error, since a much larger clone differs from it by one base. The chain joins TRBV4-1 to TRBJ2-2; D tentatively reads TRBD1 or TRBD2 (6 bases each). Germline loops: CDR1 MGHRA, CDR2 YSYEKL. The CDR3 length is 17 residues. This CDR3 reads CTSSQEYTQGGTGELFF. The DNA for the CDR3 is TGCACCAGCAGCCAAGAGTATACACAGGGAGGCACCGGGGAGCTGTTTTTT.